Shown below are 2 T cell receptor beta chains from a single sample sequenced in a study of T cell responses to AZD1222 COVID-19 vaccine. Profiling relied on immunoSEQ multiplex PCR, and the TCRdb table lists in-frame clones only, not all of them. The sample lists roughly 120,000 clones, around 86% occurring once. The sample in question was peripheral blood, obtained on day 0 of AZD1222 vaccination. All receptors derive from an adult in good health.

This chain joins TRBV7-2 and TRBJ1-5; D is undetermined. Germline V gene lookup returns CDR1 SGHTA and CDR2 FQGNSA. Trimming removed 3 bases at V and 2 bases at J, with 5 bases between. The CDR3 totals 13 residues. The chain's CDR3 is CASSFLGNQPQHF. The CDR3 DNA reads as TGTGCCAGCAGCTTTCTGGGCAATCAGCCCCAGCATTTT.

The genes are TRBV20-1 and TRBJ1-1; no firm D call. This CDR3 spans 13 amino acids. CDR1 is DFQATT, CDR2 SNEGSKA, per germline (reference sequence). V gave up 3 bases and J gave up 5 bases, with 13 bases separating them. CDR3 sequence (DNA): TGCAGTGCTAGTGTGATCGGAGCAACTGAAGCTTTCTTT. Amino acids: CSASVIGATEAFF.